The present T cell receptor beta chain was sequenced within a study of shared clonotypes between healthy human individuals. For this clone: Different DNA sequences within this sample yield the same CDR3.

Without sorting, samples used tens of millions of PBMCs for genomic DNA. Unsorted PBMC DNA sequencing spanned ten immunoSEQ deep assay plates. Sequencing used immunoSEQ multiplex PCR; TCRdb keeps in-frame clones, though not all of them. This table has more than 450,000 clones, 60% to 85% appearing once. V was cut by 2 bases and J by 5 bases, with 9 bases left in between. CDR1 LNHNV and CDR2 YYDKDF come from the germline V gene (reference sequence). This CDR3 contains 13 residues. The sample consisted of PBMCs. The TCR originated in a woman between 40 and 50 years old in good health. Some clones in this sample may be carry-over from other donors' samples. This chain joins TRBV15 and TRBJ1-1; D is uncertain. DNA for the CDR3: TGTGCCACCAGCAGACCAGGTGGGACTGAAGCTTTCTTT. This sequence encodes CATSRPGGTEAFF. Complete variable domain (other parts from reference TRBV15 and TRBJ1-1): DAMVIQNPRYQVTQFGKPVTLSCSQTLNHNVMYWYQQKSSQAPKLLFHYYDKDFNNEADTPDNFQSRRPNTSFCFLDIRSPGLGDTAMYLCATSRPGGTEAFFGQGTRLTVV.